This passage covers 31 T cell receptor beta chains from one sample sequenced in a study of blood T cell repertoires in COVID-19. Only in-frame clones appear in the TCRdb table, and some are missing; sequencing was by immunoSEQ multiplex PCR. The sample consists of under 450,000 clones, about 91% of them appearing once. Material: peripheral blood. All receptors come from a woman between 35 and 50 years old with COVID-19, enrolled during active disease.

The genes are TRBV3-1 (or the pseudogene TRBV3-2) and TRBJ2-5; the D gene is possibly TRBD2 (6 bases). The ends were cut back, 1 base at V and 5 bases at J, with 17 bases in the middle. Per the germline V gene, CDR1 is LGHDT and CDR2 is YNNKEL (reference sequence). The CDR3 sequence is 16 residues long. The CDR3: CASSQVGGSPLETQYF. DNA for the CDR3: TGTGCCAGCAGCCAAGTCGGGGGTAGCCCTTTGGAGACCCAGTACTTC.

The genes are TRBV30 and TRBJ1-2, with 7 bases that match TRBD1. V trimming: 3 bases; J trimming: 3 bases; junction bases outside the gene matches: 4. The CDR3 has 13 residues. Looked up from germline, CDR1 is GTSNPN and CDR2 is SVGIG (reference sequence). The CDR3 DNA reads TGTGCCTGGAGGTGGGACAGTGACTATGGCTACACCTTC. The encoded protein is CAWRWDSDYGYTF.

With respect to this clone: The sample holds other DNA sequences that translate to the same CDR3. The chain carries TRBV14 and TRBJ2-7, with TRBD2 identical over 10 bases. CDR3 length equals 15 residues. CDR1 SGHDN and CDR2 FVKESK come from the germline V gene. V gave up 1 base and J gave up 2 bases; unmatched junction bases: 2. The CDR3 sequence: CASSQGLAGAYEQYF. CDR3 DNA: TGTGCCAGCAGCCAAGGACTAGCGGGCGCCTACGAGCAGTACTTC.

This rearrangement joins TRBV3-1 (or the pseudogene TRBV3-2) to TRBJ2-3, with D possibly matching TRBD2 (6 bases). The CDR3 spans 18 residues. V was clipped by 4 bases and J by 6 bases, with 26 bases between them. Germline V gene data show CDR1 as LGHDT and CDR2 as YNNKEL (reference sequence). CDR3 bases: TGTGCCAGCAGCCCCTCCCTGGCCGGGAGACAGATGAGCGATACGCAGTATTTT. This codes for CASSPSLAGRQMSDTQYF.

The gene calls are TRBV7-8 and TRBJ1-2; 11 positions agree with TRBD1. Looked up from germline, CDR1 is SGHVS and CDR2 is FQNEAQ. The length of the CDR3 is 16 residues. The junction had 5 bases not matched to a gene; V was cut back by 2 bases and J by 3 bases. The CDR3 DNA reads as TGTGCCAGCAGCTTACGGCCGGGACAGGGGGACTATGGCTACACCTTC. Encoded protein: CASSLRPGQGDYGYTF.

V is TRBV30 and J is TRBJ1-2; 7 bases agree with TRBD1. Germline loops: CDR1 GTSNPN, CDR2 SVGIG (reference sequence). V trimming: 5 bases; J trimming: 4 bases; junction bases outside the gene matches: 16. This CDR3 spans 16 amino acids. CDR3 coding DNA: TGTGCCTGGCATCCTTCGACAGGGAAGGGAGCCTATGGCTACACCTTC. Translated: CAWHPSTGKGAYGYTF.

V is TRBV6-5 and J is TRBJ1-2, with D hard to call. Germline-derived CDR1 and CDR2 are MNHEY and SVGAGI. The V gene lost 5 bases and the J gene lost 4 bases, with 14 bases spanning the gap. This CDR3 is 14 amino acids long. In DNA, the CDR3 is TGTGCCAGCAGTACCGGAGGGCTGGGCTATGGCTACACCTTC. Protein: CASSTGGLGYGYTF.

The chain joins TRBV19 to TRBJ1-2, with 10 bases identical to TRBD1. The germline V gene encodes CDR1 LNHDA and CDR2 SQIVND (reference sequence). V dropped 4 bases and J dropped 8; count of bases not matched to a gene: 7. The CDR3 totals 14 residues. CDR3 region: CASSKSGQGYGYTF. The CDR3 DNA is TGTGCCAGTAGTAAATCGGGACAGGGGTACGGCTACACCTTC.

The V gene is TRBV19, the J gene TRBJ2-5, with TRBD2 matching over 7 bases. Germline trimming cut 3 bases from V and 3 bases from J; bases unmatched to any gene: 7. This CDR3 contains 15 residues. Germline loops: CDR1 LNHDA, CDR2 SQIVND (reference sequence). The chain's CDR3 is CASSILPAGEETQYF. In DNA, the CDR3 is TGTGCCAGTAGTATTTTGCCGGCGGGGGAAGAGACCCAGTACTTC.

The CDR3 loop reads CASSAPTGGSNTGELFF. The CDR3 region has the DNA TGTGCCAGCAGCGCTCCGACAGGGGGCTCGAACACCGGGGAGCTGTTTTTT. This chain joins TRBV9 and TRBJ2-2; 10 bases are shared with TRBD1. CDR3 size: 17 residues. Germline V gives CDR1 SGDLS, CDR2 YYNGEE. V shed 3 bases and J 0 bases; nucleotides not matched to a gene: 5.

This clone was seen a few times. CDR3 sequence: CASSYSQGTYEQYF. The DNA of the CDR3 is TGTGCCAGCAGTTACTCTCAGGGCACCTACGAGCAGTACTTC. J is TRBJ2-7 and V is TRBV6-6, with D tentatively TRBD1 (5 bases). Germline V gene data show CDR1 as MNHNY and CDR2 as SVGAGI (reference sequence). V was clipped by 0 bases and J by 2 bases, with 8 bases between them. The CDR3 consists of 14 residues.

This sequence joins TRBV6-2 or TRBV6-3 and TRBJ1-5; the D gene is possibly TRBD1 (6 bases). Trimming took 2 bases from V and 7 from J, leaving 18 bases between them. This CDR3 is built from 16 residues. Per germline, CDR1 MNHEY and CDR2 SVGEGT. CDR3 DNA: TGTGCCAGCAGTTACCGCGTTGGGACACCCCTGCAGCCCCAGCATTTT. Protein sequence: CASSYRVGTPLQPQHF.

The V call is TRBV5-1, the J call TRBJ1-6; 11 bases map to TRBD1. Per the germline V gene, CDR1 is SGHRS and CDR2 is YFSETQ. The V segment lost 4 bases and the J segment 9 bases; nucleotides outside the gene matches: 3. The CDR3 runs to 14 residues. This CDR3 is CASSEDRGRSPLHF. The CDR3 nucleotides are TGCGCCAGCAGCGAGGACAGGGGGCGTTCACCCCTCCACTTT.

This clone was observed a handful of times. The gene calls are TRBV4-3 and TRBJ1-3; D not certain. The germline V gene has CDR1 LGHNA and CDR2 YSLEER. The CDR3 runs 14 residues. V was shortened by 3 bases and J by 2 bases, with 8 bases between the two germline ends. CDR3 residues: CASSQAGTGNTIYF. In DNA, the CDR3 is TGCGCCAGCAGCCAGGCAGGAACTGGAAACACCATATATTTT.

V usage is TRBV5-1 and J usage is TRBJ2-7; D is perhaps TRBD2 (6 bases). The ends were cut back, 0 bases at V and 4 bases at J, with 14 bases in the middle. The CDR3 contains 15 residues. Germline CDR1 is SGHRS and CDR2 is YFSETQ. The CDR3 protein is CASSLGGGKGYEQYF. CDR3 coding DNA: TGCGCCAGCAGCTTGGGTGGGGGGAAGGGATACGAGCAGTACTTC.

The chain couples TRBV4-3 to TRBJ1-2, with 8 positions matching TRBD1. CDR3 length: 14 amino acids. Germline values: CDR1 LGHNA, CDR2 YSLEER. J lost 2 bases, V lost 2 bases, and 1 base had no gene match. The CDR3 spells CASSQSGGNYGYTF. The CDR3, as DNA: TGCGCCAGCAGCCAATCAGGGGGCAACTATGGCTACACCTTC.

CDR3 coding DNA: TGTGCCAGCAGCCCCTACCGACGGACCAGCCGGGGTACTGAAGCTTTCTTT. Protein: CASSPYRRTSRGTEAFF. The chain joins TRBV6-2 or TRBV6-3 to TRBJ1-1; no firm D call. CDR3 length: 17 residues. Germline CDR1 is MNHEY and CDR2 is SVGEGT. Trimming took 6 bases from V and 5 from J, leaving 25 bases between them.

The J gene is TRBJ2-1, the V gene TRBV11-2; D call uncertain. The CDR3 runs to 14 residues. Trimming removed 3 bases at V and 6 bases at J, with 12 bases between. Germline V gene data show CDR1 as SGHAT and CDR2 as FQNNGV. The CDR3 protein is CASSLVRYSNEQFF. The CDR3 DNA sequence: TGTGCCAGCAGCTTGGTAAGGTACAGCAATGAGCAGTTCTTC.

This chain links TRBV5-1 with TRBJ1-2; the D gene is possibly TRBD1 (6 bases). The germline V and J ends were trimmed by 5 bases and 5 bases, with 10 bases remaining between them. Germline CDR1 SGHRS, CDR2 YFSETQ. The CDR3 sequence is 12 residues long. The chain's CDR3 is CASSFGTYGYTF. CDR3 coding DNA: TGCGCCAGCAGTTTCGGGACATATGGCTACACCTTC.

CDR3 sequence reads: CASSPRDRGLEQYF. Here the CDR3 DNA reads TGTGCCAGCAGCCCTCGGGACAGGGGGCTCGAGCAGTACTTC. The chain has TRBV7-2 and TRBJ2-7; TRBD1 matches 12 bases. The J segment lost 6 bases and the V segment lost 5 bases, leaving 5 bases of the junction unmatched. CDR1 is SGHTA, CDR2 FQGNSA, per germline. This CDR3 comprises 14 residues. The variable domain in full, with the rest retrieved from reference TRBV7-2 and TRBJ2-7, is GAGVSQSPSNKVTEKGKDVELRCDPISGHTALYWYRQSLGQGLEFLIYFQGNSAPDKSGLPSDRFSAERTGGSVSTLTIQRTQQEDSAVYLCASSPRDRGLEQYFGPGTRLTVT.

V usage is TRBV5-1 and J usage is TRBJ2-1; the match to TRBD2 covers 7 bases. With V trimmed by 7 bases and J by 8 bases, 9 bases remained unmatched. The germline V gene has CDR1 SGHRS and CDR2 YFSETQ. This CDR3 has 13 amino acids. CDR3 loop: CASAGDSLDEQFF. CDR3 nucleotides: TGCGCCAGCGCGGGAGACTCCTTGGATGAGCAGTTCTTC.

The table lists this clone with a count of one. Being one base from a much bigger clone, this may be a read error. The chain recombines TRBV11-2 with TRBJ2-1, with 7 bases lining up with TRBD1. With 5 bases clipped from V and 8 bases from J, the junction kept 3 bases outside the gene matches. Germline V gives CDR1 SGHAT, CDR2 FQNNGV. The CDR3 consists of 12 residues. CDR3 sequence (DNA): TGTGCCAGCAGCCCACAGGGGTATGAGCAGTTCTTC. It encodes CASSPQGYEQFF.

This chain links TRBV18 with TRBJ2-1, with D perhaps matching TRBD2 (5 bases). Trimming removed 3 bases from V and 2 bases from J, with 14 bases in between. The CDR3 loop spans 16 amino acids. CDR1 and CDR2 (germline): KGHSH, LQKENI. Here the CDR3 DNA reads TGTGCCAGCTCACCGATCTCGACGGGGACCTACAATGAGCAGTTCTTC. This gives the protein CASSPISTGTYNEQFF.

The DNA of the CDR3 is TGTGCCAGCAGTTTACAGGGTGGAGCTTTCTTT. Protein sequence: CASSLQGGAFF. The chain employs TRBV28 and TRBJ1-1; maybe TRBD1 (5 bases). Trimming pared 2 bases from V and 10 bases from J, leaving 8 bases between. This CDR3 is 11 amino acids long. Germline loops: CDR1 MDHEN, CDR2 SYDVKM.

This chain uses TRBV4-1 with TRBJ1-1; D not certain. The germline CDR1 and CDR2 sequences are MGHRA and YSYEKL. Trimming stripped 1 base from V and 2 bases from J, with 8 bases between. The CDR3 consists of 14 residues. This CDR3 is CASSQGRANTEAFF. In nucleotides, the CDR3 is TGCGCCAGCAGCCAAGGGAGAGCTAACACTGAAGCTTTCTTT.

The genes are TRBV12-3 or TRBV12-4 and TRBJ1-1; no definite D call. Trimming pared 5 bases from V and 4 bases from J, leaving 11 bases between. The CDR3 contains 13 residues. CDR3 in amino acids: CASSAICGTEAFF. CDR3 DNA sequence: TGTGCCAGCAGTGCCATCTGCGGCACTGAAGCTTTCTTT.

This clone was seen a few times. The rearrangement uses TRBV30 and TRBJ1-2; TRBD1 is a possible D gene (5 bases). This CDR3 has 16 amino acids. The V end lost 1 base, the J end lost 6 bases, and 21 bases lay between the germline ends. CDR1 GTSNPN and CDR2 SVGIG come from the germline V gene (reference sequence). The CDR3 reads CAWSAQGPMVGDGYTF. The CDR3 DNA reads as TGTGCCTGGAGTGCGCAGGGCCCTATGGTAGGCGATGGCTACACCTTC. The full variable domain, in which reference TRBV30 and TRBJ1-2 provide the parts outside the CDR3, is SQTIHQWPATLVQPVGSPLSLECTVEGTSNPNLYWYRQAAGRGLQLLFYSVGIGQISSEVPQNLSASRPQDRQFILSSKKLLLSDSGFYLCAWSAQGPMVGDGYTFGSGTRLTVV.

The gene calls are TRBV27 and TRBJ2-7, with 9 bases identical to TRBD1. The CDR3 totals 14 residues. Germline trimming cut 5 bases from V and 6 bases from J; bases unmatched to any gene: 8. Per the germline V gene, CDR1 is MNHEY and CDR2 is SMNVEV (reference sequence). The CDR3 nucleotides are TGTGCCAGCAGTCCTGTAGGACAGGGGTCCGAGCAGTACTTC. This translates into CASSPVGQGSEQYF.

This rearrangement joins TRBV6-2 or TRBV6-3 to TRBJ2-1; no clear D gene. With 6 bases removed from V and 2 bases from J, the gap between germline ends came to 17 bases. CDR1 is MNHEY and CDR2 is SVGEGT in the germline V gene. The CDR3 runs 16 residues. The CDR3 reads CASSRLPGLAYNEQFF. CDR3 bases: TGTGCCAGCAGCCGGCTGCCCGGGTTGGCCTACAATGAGCAGTTCTTC.

This chain joins TRBV28 and TRBJ1-1, with 7 bases lining up with TRBD1. The ends lost 7 bases at V and 1 base at J; junction bases unmatched: 9. The V gene's germline CDR1 is MDHEN and CDR2 SYDVKM. The CDR3 is 15 amino acids. The CDR3 DNA follows: TGTGCCAGCATCTTCCTGGACAGGAGGAACACTGAAGCTTTCTTT. Translating gives CASIFLDRRNTEAFF.

The rearrangement links TRBV5-1 to TRBJ2-3; D is unresolved. The V gene lost 3 bases and the J gene lost 8 bases, with 16 bases spanning the gap. The CDR3 totals 14 residues. Germline V gene lookup returns CDR1 SGHRS and CDR2 YFSETQ. The CDR3 spells CASSWAPDVGTQYF. The CDR3 coding sequence is TGCGCCAGCAGCTGGGCCCCTGATGTAGGTACGCAGTATTTT.